These 26 T cell receptor beta chains share one sample of origin, sequenced in a study of T-cell reconstitution after alpha-beta-depleted transplantation in children. Library preparation (for TCRbeta) was performed with unique molecular identifiers. TCRdb re-analysed the PCR reads in MiXCR, keeping a single row per CDR3 protein. This repertoire shows approximately 350,000 distinct CDR3 sequences, around 15% found once; its top ten account for about 41%. The sample consisted of PBMCs, mostly from graft donor cells, taken 360 days after TCRalphabeta/CD19-depleted stem cell transplant. These receptors all come from a male patient under 10 years old who had a stem cell transplant for acute lymphoblastic leukemia, so the T cells may come from the graft donor.

This clonotype has more than one count but fewer than ten. The rearrangement links TRBV7-2 to TRBJ2-7; D call uncertain. This CDR3 spans 13 amino acids. V lost 0 bases to trimming and J lost 4 bases, with 7 bases between them. From germline, CDR1 is SGHTA and CDR2 FQGNSA. CDR3 residues: CASSLAPLYEQYF. Here the CDR3 DNA reads TGTGCCAGCAGCTTAGCACCCCTATACGAGCAGTACTTC.

The table lists this clonotype with a few counts. CDR3 amino acids: CASSGTSGNNEQFF. The CDR3 bases are TGTGCCAGCAGCGGGACTAGCGGGAACAATGAGCAGTTCTTC. V and J are TRBV6-2 or TRBV6-3 and TRBJ2-1; TRBD2 matches 13 bases. Looked up from germline, CDR1 is MNHEY and CDR2 is SVGEGT. The CDR3 is made up of 14 amino acids. V was clipped by 6 bases and J by 5 bases; unmatched bases: 1.

This clonotype has more than one count but fewer than ten. The chain links TRBV28 to TRBJ2-1; D uncertain. CDR3 size: 15 residues. Between the trimmed V and J ends, which lost 10 bases and 0 bases, there was a span of 16 bases. Germline V lookup: CDR1 MDHEN, CDR2 SYDVKM. This chain's CDR3 is CAISLDWSSYNEQFF. The CDR3, as DNA: TGTGCCATCTCCCTCGACTGGAGCTCCTACAATGAGCAGTTCTTC.

This clonotype was counted ten times or more. This chain joins TRBV12-3 or TRBV12-4 and TRBJ2-7; 15 nucleotides agree with TRBD2. CDR3 size: 16 residues. The junction had 5 bases not matched to a gene; V was cut back by 5 bases and J by 3 bases. The CDR3 spells CASSRGLAGGVYEQYF. The CDR3 region has the DNA TGTGCCAGCAGTAGAGGACTAGCGGGGGGGGTCTACGAGCAGTACTTC.

In this sample, this clonotype turned up a few times. The CDR3 sequence is CASSGVAGGPQETQYF. The CDR3 DNA reads as TGTGCCAGCAGTGGGGTAGCGGGAGGGCCTCAAGAGACCCAGTACTTC. This chain uses TRBV12-3 or TRBV12-4 with TRBJ2-5, with 11 bases lining up with TRBD2. V lost 5 bases, J lost 2 bases, and 7 bases stayed unmatched. This CDR3 is 16 amino acids long.

The chain joins TRBV15 to TRBJ2-7, with 8 bases lining up with TRBD2. The CDR3 consists of 17 residues. V lost 0 bases and J lost 2; bases outside the gene matches: 9. Germline CDR1 LNHNV, CDR2 YYDKDF (reference sequence). For the CDR3, the DNA is TGTGCCACCAGCAGAGATCTCGGGGGACTAGGTACCTACGAGCAGTACTTC. This gives the protein CATSRDLGGLGTYEQYF.

The chain recombines TRBV12-3 or TRBV12-4 with TRBJ1-6; 7 bases align to TRBD1. J was trimmed by 9 bases and V by 2 bases; bases with no gene match: 1. The CDR3 contains 13 residues. The CDR3 DNA reads as TGTGCCAGCAGTTTAAGGGGGCCTTCACCCCTCCACTTT. Translating it yields CASSLRGPSPLHF.

This clonotype has a handful of counts. In DNA, the CDR3 is TGTGCCAGCAGCGTAGACCCTAGCGGGAGTGGAGAGACCCAGTACTTC. Translated, it gives CASSVDPSGSGETQYF. The chain employs TRBV9 and TRBJ2-5; 10 bases match TRBD2. Germline V CDR1 and CDR2: SGDLS, YYNGEE. CDR3 length: 16 amino acids. Trimming took 0 bases from V and 4 from J; bases not matched to a gene: 6.

This clonotype came up a few times. This sequence joins TRBV3-1 and TRBJ1-5; tentatively, D is TRBD1 (6 bases). V lost 4 bases and J 5 bases, leaving 15 bases between the germline ends. The CDR3 spans 15 residues. Germline values: CDR1 LGHDT, CDR2 YNNKEL (reference sequence). Here the CDR3 reads CASSPGGGGDQPQHF. Written as DNA, the CDR3 is TGTGCCAGCAGCCCGGGAGGGGGAGGGGATCAGCCCCAGCATTTT.

The chain recombines TRBV28 with TRBJ1-5; weak D call: TRBD1 (5 bases). This CDR3 comprises 16 residues. Germline loops: CDR1 MDHEN, CDR2 SYDVKM. Trimming took 6 bases from V and 2 from J, leaving 17 bases between them. The CDR3 region has the DNA TGTGCCAGCAGCCAACTGGGGGGAGGGGGCAATCAGCCCCAGCATTTT. Amino acid sequence: CASSQLGGGGNQPQHF. Full variable domain (outside the CDR3, taken from reference TRBV28 and TRBJ1-5): DVKVTQSSRYLVKRTGEKVFLECVQDMDHENMFWYRQDPGLGLRLIYFSYDVKMKEKGDIPEGYSVSREKKERFSLILESASTNQTSMYLCASSQLGGGGNQPQHFGDGTRLSIL.

This clonotype appeared many times. The chain links TRBV15 to TRBJ1-5, with 7 bases matching TRBD1. The CDR3 consists of 12 residues. Trimming removed 8 bases from V and 9 bases from J; junction bases left unmatched: 7. Germline assignment: CDR1 LNHNV and CDR2 YYDKDF (reference sequence). Written as DNA, the CDR3 is TGTGCCACCGGAGACAGGGACCGGCCCCAGCATTTT. Amino acid sequence: CATGDRDRPQHF.

This clonotype was counted ten times or more. The V gene is TRBV12-3 or TRBV12-4, the J gene TRBJ2-1; TRBD2 agrees at 8 bases. V trimming: 7 bases; J trimming: 4 bases; junction bases outside the gene matches: 6. The CDR3 has 14 amino acids. The chain's CDR3 is CASTAGVSYNEQFF. The CDR3 DNA sequence: TGTGCCAGCACAGCGGGAGTCTCGTACAATGAGCAGTTCTTC.

This clonotype was counted between two and nine times. The chain links TRBV11-2 to TRBJ2-7, with 10 positions matching TRBD2. The V gene end was trimmed by 1 base and the J gene end by 2 bases; junction bases not matched to a gene: 5. This CDR3 comprises 16 residues. Per germline, CDR1 SGHAT and CDR2 FQNNGV. CDR3: CASSLGASGSTYEQYF. The CDR3 nucleotides read TGTGCCAGCAGCTTAGGGGCTAGCGGGAGTACCTACGAGCAGTACTTC. The full variable domain, in which reference TRBV11-2 and TRBJ2-7 provide the parts outside the CDR3, is EAGVAQSPRYKIIEKRQSVAFWCNPISGHATLYWYQQILGQGPKLLIQFQNNGVVDDSQLPKDRFSAERLKGVDSTLKIQPAKLEDSAVYLCASSLGASGSTYEQYFGPGTRLTVT.

The chain combines TRBV20-1 with TRBJ2-5, with 8 bases that match TRBD2. Germline V gene sequence: CDR1 DFQATT, CDR2 SNEGSKA (reference sequence). V gave up 3 bases and J gave up 2 bases; unmatched junction bases: 11. The CDR3 loop spans 16 amino acids. The CDR3 DNA follows: TGCAGTGCTAGTCTATTGGCGGGAGGCTCACAAGAGACCCAGTACTTC. It codes for CSASLLAGGSQETQYF.

This clonotype was seen a few times. V is TRBV10-1 and J is TRBJ2-1; 7 nucleotides align to TRBD2. Germline V CDR1 and CDR2: WNHNN, SYGVQD (reference sequence). The V segment lost 5 bases and the J segment 1 base; nucleotides outside the gene matches: 5. The CDR3 sequence is 15 residues long. The CDR3 nucleotides read TGCGCCAGCAGTCGGGGCGGGAGTTCCTACAATGAGCAGTTCTTC. The encoded protein is CASSRGGSSYNEQFF.

The table lists this clonotype with many counts. V and J are TRBV5-1 and TRBJ2-3; possibly TRBD2 for D (6 bases). The CDR3 consists of 14 residues. Germline V gene data show CDR1 as SGHRS and CDR2 as YFSETQ. The V end was cut by 4 bases, the J end by 3 bases, with 12 bases between. Here the CDR3 reads CASSTLRGTDTQYF. CDR3 bases: TGCGCCAGCAGCACCCTCCGGGGGACAGATACGCAGTATTTT.

As regards this clonotype: At one end, the junction sequence differs from germline, possibly due to a read error. This chain uses TRBV7-7 with TRBJ2-7, with 11 bases identical to TRBD2. CDR1 SSHAT and CDR2 FNYEAQ come from the germline V gene (reference sequence). This CDR3 spans 16 amino acids. The CDR3 DNA reads TGTGCTAGCAGCTCTCTAGCGGGAGGAATCTCCTACGAGCAGTACTTC. It specifies CASSSLAGGISYEQYF. The full variable domain, with the rest looked up from reference TRBV7-7 and TRBJ2-7, is GAGVSQSPRYKVTKRGQDVTLRCDPISSHATLYWYQQALGQGPEFLTYFNYEAQPDKSGLPSDRFSAERPEGSISTLTIQRTEQRDSAMYRCASSSLAGGISYEQYFGPGTRLTVT.

This clonotype was picked up a small number of times. One end of the junction does not line up with germline, which may come from a read error. The CDR3 protein is CASSFSERAWIF. The CDR3 DNA follows: TGCGCCAGCAGCTTTTCTGAGCGGGCGTGGATCTTC. The gene calls are TRBV5-1 and TRBJ2-1; a possible D gene is TRBD2 (6 bases). In germline, CDR1 is SGHRS, CDR2 YFSETQ. This CDR3 spans 12 amino acids.

Ten or more counts support this clonotype. The chain employs TRBV5-1 and TRBJ2-7; 9 nucleotides agree with TRBD2. J was trimmed by 3 bases and V by 2 bases; bases with no gene match: 3. Germline CDR1 reads SGHRS; CDR2 reads YFSETQ. The CDR3 is 14 amino acids. The CDR3 nucleotides read TGCGCCAGCAGCTTAGCGGGAGGTAACTACGAGCAGTACTTC. Protein product: CASSLAGGNYEQYF.

The CDR3 nucleotides read TGCGCCAGCAGAGCGGGACCCGATCCCTACAATGAGCAGTTCTTC. Translated: CASRAGPDPYNEQFF. The chain uses TRBV5-1 and TRBJ2-1, with 7 bases aligning to TRBD2. The CDR3 sequence is 15 residues long. CDR1 SGHRS and CDR2 YFSETQ come from the germline V gene. V shed 5 bases and J 2 bases; nucleotides not matched to a gene: 7.

This clonotype was seen only a few times. V is TRBV4-1 and J is TRBJ2-2; D uncertain. The germline V and J ends were trimmed by 1 base and 0 bases, with 6 bases remaining between them. Germline CDR1 is MGHRA and CDR2 is YSYEKL. The CDR3 is made up of 15 amino acids. CDR3 DNA sequence: TGCGCCAGCAGCCAAGTCGGAGCGAACACCGGGGAGCTGTTTTTT. It encodes CASSQVGANTGELFF.

The chain has TRBV12-3 or TRBV12-4 and TRBJ1-5; no definite D call. The germline V and J ends were trimmed by 3 bases and 0 bases, with 24 bases remaining between them. CDR3 length: 20 residues. The CDR3 region has the DNA TGTGCCAGCAGTTTTAAGGGCAGCGGACTAATAGACTATAGCAATCAGCCCCAGCATTTT. Amino acid sequence: CASSFKGSGLIDYSNQPQHF.

The DNA for the CDR3 is TGTGCCAGCATGGGGCGGGGGAGCTACGAGCAGTACTTC. It codes for CASMGRGSYEQYF. The chain has TRBV27 and TRBJ2-7; 7 bases are a match to TRBD2. V shed 7 bases and J 3 bases; nucleotides not matched to a gene: 6. This CDR3 contains 13 residues. Germline CDR1 and CDR2: MNHEY and SMNVEV (reference sequence).

Turning to this clonotype: At one end, the junction sequence differs from germline, possibly due to a read error. J is TRBJ2-3 and V is TRBV19; TRBD1 or TRBD2 may be the D gene (5 bases each). The germline CDR1 and CDR2 sequences are LNHDA and SQIVND (reference sequence). The CDR3 spans 17 residues. The CDR3, as DNA: TGTACCAGTAAGGTGACAGTGTGGGGGATTTTCACAGATACGCAGTATTTT. Encoded protein: CTSKVTVWGIFTDTQYF.

This chain joins TRBV5-1 and TRBJ1-2; D gene uncertain. The CDR3 contains 13 residues. Germline CDR1 and CDR2: SGHRS and YFSETQ. V lost 0 bases and J 8 bases, leaving 11 bases between the germline ends. The CDR3 DNA reads as TGCGCCAGCAGCTTGGCGCCCCTAAGCGGCTACACCTTC. Protein product: CASSLAPLSGYTF.

This clonotype was seen ten or more times. The CDR3 DNA follows: TGTGCCAGCAGTTCCCGGACTAGCGGGAACACCGGGGAGCTGTTTTTT. Amino acid sequence: CASSSRTSGNTGELFF. V gene TRBV12-3 or TRBV12-4 combines with J gene TRBJ2-2, with 10 bases identical to TRBD2. V was clipped by 4 bases and J by 1 base; unmatched bases: 3. The CDR3 has 16 amino acids.